The 28 T cell receptor beta chains listed next were all sequenced from one sample in a study of CD8+ T cells in alopecia areata. RNA extraction was followed by reverse transcription into cDNA, which acted as the sequencing template. Using immunoSEQ multiplex PCR, the repertoire was profiled, and TCRdb retains in-frame clones only, with some absent. In the table there are approximately 210,000 clones, 64% of which are singletons. Indicated treatment: oral pan-JAK inhibitor, 5-10 mg twice daily. Source: CD4+ T cells sorted from blood, taken between weeks 49 and 50, from a patient treated with tofacitinib. These receptors were obtained from a human donor with alopecia areata.

The chain carries TRBV14 and TRBJ1-6; D is unresolved. The CDR3 covers 15 residues. Germline CDR1 is SGHDN and CDR2 is FVKESK. V shed 1 base and J shed 7 bases, with 11 bases lying between them. The CDR3 region is CASSQGGRENSPLHF. The CDR3 DNA sequence: TGTGCCAGCAGCCAAGGAGGGCGTGAGAATTCACCCCTCCACTTT.

This clone has a count of ten or more. This chain connects TRBV5-1 to TRBJ2-7; D could derive from TRBD1 or TRBD2 (5 bases each). This CDR3 is 14 amino acids long. The V end was cut by 7 bases, the J end by 0 bases, with 14 bases between. The germline gives CDR1 SGHRS, CDR2 YFSETQ. CDR3 bases: TGCGCCAGCGGGGCCAGCGGTAGCTCCTACGAGCAGTACTTC. This codes for CASGASGSSYEQYF.

This sequence joins TRBV14 and TRBJ1-6; D is undetermined. Between the trimmed V and J ends, which lost 4 bases and 9 bases, there was a span of 10 bases. The CDR3 consists of 13 residues. The V gene's germline CDR1 is SGHDN and CDR2 FVKESK. CDR3 residues: CASSPRLRSPLHF. In DNA, the CDR3 is TGTGCCAGCAGCCCAAGGCTGCGTTCACCCCTCCACTTT. The full variable domain, completed using reference TRBV14 and TRBJ1-6, is EAGVTQFPSHSVIEKGQTVTLRCDPISGHDNLYWYRRVMGKEIKFLLHFVKESKQDESGMPNNRFLAERTGGTYSTLKVQPAELEDSGVYFCASSPRLRSPLHFGNGTRLTVT.

V gene TRBV30 combines with J gene TRBJ1-1, with TRBD1 identical over 12 bases. CDR3 length: 13 residues. CDR1 GTSNPN and CDR2 SVGIG come from the germline V gene (reference sequence). V lost 6 bases, J lost 12 bases, and 11 bases stayed unmatched. CDR3 residues: CACGTGGNARSFF. CDR3 sequence (DNA): TGTGCCTGTGGGACAGGGGGCAATGCGAGGTCTTTCTTT.

This clone was detected only a few times. The genes are TRBV14 and TRBJ1-2; D is undetermined. The CDR3 has 13 residues. Germline CDR1 is SGHDN and CDR2 is FVKESK. Trimming shortened V by 4 bases and J by 4 bases, and 10 bases separated the two germline ends. The CDR3 DNA reads TGTGCCAGCAGCCTGGGCAGAAGCTATGGCTACACCTTC. It encodes CASSLGRSYGYTF.

This chain joins TRBV9 and TRBJ2-2, with D perhaps given as TRBD1 or TRBD2 (6 bases each). CDR1 and CDR2 (germline): SGDLS, YYNGEE. V lost 6 bases, J lost 6 bases, and 18 bases lay in between. The CDR3 runs to 15 residues. CDR3 bases: TGTGCCAGCAAGAAAAACACGGGGGCGGCCGGGGAGCTGTTTTTT. Its translation is CASKKNTGAAGELFF.

The chain is built from TRBV14 and TRBJ1-2; no clear D gene. Between the trimmed V and J ends, which lost 5 bases and 6 bases, there was a span of 13 bases. The CDR3 totals 13 residues. Germline V CDR1 and CDR2: SGHDN, FVKESK. The chain's CDR3 is CASSNGRANGYTF. The CDR3 DNA sequence: TGTGCCAGCAGCAATGGACGTGCGAATGGCTACACCTTC.

CDR3: CSVRSGLNTGELFF. CDR3 DNA: TGCAGCGTTCGGTCGGGGTTGAACACCGGGGAGCTGTTTTTT. The rearrangement links TRBV29-1 to TRBJ2-2, with a tentative D call TRBD2 (5 bases). Per the germline V gene, CDR1 is SQVTM and CDR2 is ANQGSEA. The CDR3 is 14 amino acids. V was shortened by 5 bases and J by 1 base, with 11 bases between the two germline ends.

This rearrangement joins TRBV29-1 to TRBJ1-2, with D possibly TRBD1 on 5 matching bases. V lost 4 bases to trimming and J lost 4 bases, with 10 bases between them. The germline V gene has CDR1 SQVTM and CDR2 ANQGSEA. CDR3 length: 12 amino acids. The CDR3 DNA follows: TGCAGCGTTGGGGGGGACGCCTATGGCTACACCTTC. The encoded protein is CSVGGDAYGYTF. Based on the CDR3 plus reference TRBV29-1 and TRBJ1-2, the full variable domain is SAVISQKPSRDICQRGTSLTIQCQVDSQVTMMFWYRQQPGQSLTLIATANQGSEATYESGFVIDKFPISRPNLTFSTLTVSNMSPEDSSIYLCSVGGDAYGYTFGSGTRLTVV.

This rearrangement joins TRBV29-1 to TRBJ1-1; 8 positions agree with TRBD1. Germline values: CDR1 SQVTM, CDR2 ANQGSEA. After removal of 6 bases from V and 0 bases from J, the junction contained 3 bases not matched to a gene. The length of the CDR3 is 13 residues. Here the CDR3 reads CSVRQGMNTEAFF. CDR3 nucleotide sequence: TGCAGCGTACGACAGGGGATGAACACTGAAGCTTTCTTT.

The V gene is TRBV25-1, the J gene TRBJ1-1; no reliable D call. V was shortened by 7 bases and J by 0 bases, with 9 bases between the two germline ends. Germline V lookup: CDR1 MGHDK, CDR2 SYGVNS. The CDR3 totals 13 residues. The CDR3 region has the DNA TGTGCCAGCATCAGCAACTTGAACACTGAAGCTTTCTTT. Translating it yields CASISNLNTEAFF. The full variable domain, rest sourced from reference TRBV25-1 and TRBJ1-1, is EADIYQTPRYLVIGTGKKITLECSQTMGHDKMYWYQQDPGMELHLIHYSYGVNSTEKGDLSSESTVSRIRTEHFPLTLESARPSHTSQYLCASISNLNTEAFFGQGTRLTVV.

The chain carries TRBV30 and TRBJ1-2, with D possibly being TRBD1 (5 bases). This CDR3 has 14 residues. The germline CDR1 and CDR2 sequences are GTSNPN and SVGIG (reference sequence). V was trimmed by 3 bases and J by 3 bases, leaving 14 bases between them. CDR3 DNA sequence: TGTGCCTGGAGCGGGGACGGTGACTACTATGGCTACACCTTC. Amino acid sequence: CAWSGDGDYYGYTF.

To note about this clone: Other DNA sequences in the same sample also yield this CDR3. This chain uses TRBV5-1 with TRBJ2-3; 7 bases are shared with TRBD2. With V trimmed by 1 base and J by 0 bases, 2 bases remained unmatched. The CDR3 is 15 residues long. Germline CDR1 and CDR2: SGHRS and YFSETQ. The CDR3 loop reads CASSLRGVSTDTQYF. CDR3 sequence (DNA): TGCGCCAGCAGCTTGCGGGGGGTGAGCACAGATACGCAGTATTTT.

The V call is TRBV29-1, the J call TRBJ2-2; unclear D gene. Germline V lookup: CDR1 SQVTM, CDR2 ANQGSEA. CDR3 length equals 13 residues. V was trimmed by 1 base and J by 7 bases, leaving 10 bases between them. This CDR3 is CSVEGQRGGELFF. In DNA, the CDR3 is TGCAGCGTTGAAGGGCAAAGAGGCGGGGAGCTGTTTTTT.

There are a few counts of this clone. The gene calls are TRBV7-2 and TRBJ1-5; D might be TRBD1 (6 bases). Germline-derived CDR1 and CDR2 are SGHTA and FQGNSA. Trimming shortened V by 6 bases and J by 7 bases, and 19 bases separated the two germline ends. This CDR3 is 15 amino acids long. The CDR3 is CASSYKQGFGQPQHF. In DNA form, the CDR3 reads TGTGCCAGCAGTTATAAACAGGGTTTTGGGCAGCCCCAGCATTTT.

The J gene is TRBJ1-3, the V gene TRBV2; D remains ambiguous. The CDR3 contains 13 residues. V lost 10 bases and J lost 0, with 10 bases in between. Germline V gene lookup returns CDR1 SNHLY and CDR2 FYNNEI. CDR3 loop: CAKKASSGNTIYF. The CDR3 bases are TGTGCCAAGAAGGCGAGCTCTGGAAACACCATATATTTT.

V gene TRBV4-3 combines with J gene TRBJ2-3; D not resolved. The length of the CDR3 is 12 residues. The germline V gene has CDR1 LGHNA and CDR2 YSLEER. With 0 bases removed from V and 7 bases from J, the gap between germline ends came to 5 bases. CDR3 bases: TGCGCCAGCAGCCAAGATCGGCATACGCAGTATTTT. Translation gives CASSQDRHTQYF.

J is TRBJ2-3 and V is TRBV29-1; D unresolved. Trimming left V 6 bases short and J 5 bases short, with 15 bases between. CDR3 length equals 13 residues. Germline V CDR1 and CDR2: SQVTM, ANQGSEA. CDR3 nucleotides: TGCAGCGTGCGCGGTCGGGCGGAAGATACGCAGTATTTT. Translation: CSVRGRAEDTQYF.

The chain links TRBV15 to TRBJ1-4; D is unclear. Germline V CDR1 and CDR2: LNHNV, YYDKDF (reference sequence). This CDR3 contains 12 residues. V lost 5 bases, J lost 7 bases, and 8 bases lay in between. For the CDR3, the DNA is TGTGCCACCAGCGGCAGGAGTGAAAAACTGTTTTTT. It yields the protein CATSGRSEKLFF.

V usage is TRBV6-5 and J usage is TRBJ2-5, with a tentative D call TRBD2 (6 bases). The CDR3 loop spans 15 amino acids. CDR1 is MNHEY, CDR2 SVGAGI, per germline. Trimming left V 0 bases short and J 5 bases short, with 13 bases between. The CDR3 region is CASSYSRGTGETQYF. The CDR3 nucleotides read TGTGCCAGCAGTTACTCTCGGGGGACTGGGGAGACCCAGTACTTC.

The genes are TRBV14 and TRBJ1-1; a possible D gene is TRBD1 (5 bases). In germline, CDR1 is SGHDN, CDR2 FVKESK. V was trimmed by 6 bases and J by 10 bases, leaving 18 bases between them. The CDR3 covers 13 residues. This CDR3 is CASRAGTAFRAFF. The CDR3 bases are TGTGCCAGCAGGGCCGGGACGGCCTTTCGAGCTTTCTTT.

The chain joins TRBV4-3 to TRBJ1-1; D perhaps matches TRBD1 (6 bases). V dropped 1 base and J dropped 0 bases, with 9 bases sitting between them. The V gene's germline CDR1 is LGHNA and CDR2 YSLEER. The CDR3 length is 15 residues. The CDR3 here is CASSQVGGLNTEAFF. The CDR3 DNA follows: TGCGCCAGCAGCCAAGTTGGGGGCCTGAACACTGAAGCTTTCTTT.

The V gene is TRBV27, the J gene TRBJ2-4; no firm D call. The CDR3 totals 14 residues. Germline lookup yields CDR1 MNHEY and CDR2 SMNVEV (reference sequence). The V end lost 0 bases, the J end lost 7 bases, and 10 bases lay between the germline ends. The CDR3 DNA is TGTGCCAGCAGTTTATCAGGGAAGAGGAACATTCAGTACTTC. It translates to CASSLSGKRNIQYF.

The chain recombines TRBV25-1 with TRBJ1-2, with 8 bases identical to TRBD1. Germline V gives CDR1 MGHDK, CDR2 SYGVNS. V shed 3 bases and J 7 bases; nucleotides not matched to a gene: 10. This CDR3 spans 15 amino acids. The CDR3 sequence is CASSDRQGALSGYTF. DNA of the CDR3: TGTGCCAGCAGTGACAGGCAGGGGGCTTTGTCTGGCTACACCTTC.

The J gene is TRBJ1-1, the V gene TRBV7-2; tentatively, D is TRBD1 (6 bases). V was cut by 5 bases and J by 1 base, with 11 bases left in between. Germline assignment: CDR1 SGHTA and CDR2 FQGNSA. The CDR3 length is 14 residues. CDR3 protein: CASSHPGQNTEAFF. For the CDR3, the DNA is TGTGCCAGCAGCCACCCGGGACAGAACACTGAAGCTTTCTTT.

The chain couples TRBV23-1 to TRBJ1-5, with D perhaps matching TRBD1 (6 bases). TRBV23-1 is classed as an ORF, of uncertain function. This CDR3 region has 15 residues. Trimming removed 0 bases at V and 7 bases at J, with 13 bases between. This CDR3 reads CASSQSSGAWQPQHF. The CDR3 bases are TGCGCCAGCAGTCAATCGTCGGGGGCTTGGCAGCCCCAGCATTTT.

This clone was counted only a few times. CDR3 amino acids: CASSTDLSGANVLTF. In DNA, the CDR3 is TGTGCCAGCAGTACGGACCTCTCTGGGGCCAACGTCCTGACTTTC. V gene TRBV2 combines with J gene TRBJ2-6, with D hard to call. This CDR3 comprises 15 residues. Trimming cost V 5 bases and J 0 bases, with 8 bases left between them. CDR1 SNHLY and CDR2 FYNNEI come from the germline V gene.

The V call is TRBV6-1, the J call TRBJ2-7, with no clear D. The CDR3 runs to 15 residues. Germline values: CDR1 MNHNS, CDR2 SASEGT. Between the trimmed V and J ends, which lost 0 bases and 4 bases, there was a span of 13 bases. The CDR3 bases are TGTGCCAGCAGTGAAGCGCTGGGGTCATTGTACGAGCAGTACTTC. This gives the protein CASSEALGSLYEQYF.